The rows below give T cell receptor beta chains drawn from one sample of a study of blood T cell repertoires in COVID-19. Repertoires were generated with immunoSEQ multiplex PCR, while TCRdb's copy carries only in-frame clones and drops some. The table lists some 240,000 clones, roughly 84% of them singletons. Sequenced sample: peripheral blood. Receptors originate from a woman between 40 and 55 years old who had recovered from COVID-19. Each CDR3 is given with its conserved first and last residue. Each record gives: CDR3 length, V gene, clone size, D gene, J gene, CDR3 protein, CDR3 DNA. D genes are given only for firm matches. Part of the rows lack a size; the others show once, few, many or a class for expanded clones.

cdr3_length: 15; v_call: TRBV5-4; clone_size: NA; d_call: NA; j_call: TRBJ2-3; cdr3_aa: CASSSSSLPWDTQYF; cdr3_nt: TGTGCCAGCAGCTCCAGTTCGCTTCCTTGGGATACGCAGTATTTT
cdr3_length: 19; v_call: TRBV14; clone_size: NA; d_call: NA; j_call: TRBJ2-3; cdr3_aa: CASSRTGRGMAWSTDTQYF; cdr3_nt: TGTGCCAGCAGCCGGACAGGGAGGGGAATGGCTTGGAGCACAGATACGCAGTATTTT
cdr3_length: 16; v_call: TRBV30; clone_size: few; d_call: TRBD1; j_call: TRBJ1-3; cdr3_aa: CAWSNGQGASGNTIYF; cdr3_nt: TGTGCCTGGAGTAATGGACAGGGGGCTTCTGGAAACACCATATATTTT
cdr3_length: 14; v_call: TRBV11-3; clone_size: once; d_call: NA; j_call: TRBJ1-1; cdr3_aa: CASSLESGGTEAFF; cdr3_nt: TGTGCCAGCAGCTTAGAGTCGGGAGGCACTGAAGCTTTCTTT
cdr3_length: 14; v_call: TRBV28; clone_size: NA; d_call: TRBD1; j_call: TRBJ1-5; cdr3_aa: CASSSTGGNQPQHF; cdr3_nt: TGTGCCAGCAGTTCGACAGGGGGCAACCAGCCCCAGCATTTT
cdr3_length: 15; v_call: TRBV19; clone_size: NA; d_call: NA; j_call: TRBJ1-1; cdr3_aa: CASSIEGRGSTEAFF; cdr3_nt: TGTGCCAGTAGTATAGAGGGGCGGGGAAGCACTGAAGCTTTCTTT
cdr3_length: 16; v_call: TRBV10-3; clone_size: NA; d_call: TRBD1; j_call: TRBJ2-2; cdr3_aa: CAISRTGASNTGELFF; cdr3_nt: TGTGCCATCTCGAGAACAGGGGCCTCGAACACCGGGGAGCTGTTTTTT
cdr3_length: 14; v_call: TRBV4-1; clone_size: once; d_call: NA; j_call: TRBJ2-5; cdr3_aa: CASSQFRVAETQYF; cdr3_nt: TGCGCCAGCAGCCAATTCAGGGTTGCAGAGACCCAGTACTTC
cdr3_length: 16; v_call: TRBV4-1; clone_size: NA; d_call: NA; j_call: TRBJ1-1; cdr3_aa: CASSQFLPGGGTEAFF; cdr3_nt: TGCGCCAGCAGCCAATTTCTCCCGGGCGGAGGCACTGAAGCTTTCTTT
cdr3_length: 14; v_call: TRBV3-1/TRBV3-2; clone_size: NA; d_call: NA; j_call: TRBJ1-5; cdr3_aa: CASSSRGSNQPQHF; cdr3_nt: TGTGCCAGCAGTAGCAGGGGCAGCAATCAGCCCCAGCATTTT
cdr3_length: 15; v_call: TRBV7-8; clone_size: NA; d_call: NA; j_call: TRBJ2-2; cdr3_aa: CASALVGGRTGELFF; cdr3_nt: TGTGCCAGCGCCTTGGTAGGGGGTCGGACCGGGGAGCTGTTTTTT
cdr3_length: 17; v_call: TRBV4-2; clone_size: NA; d_call: TRBD2; j_call: TRBJ2-5; cdr3_aa: CASSQRRGGFSGETQYF; cdr3_nt: TGTGCCAGCAGCCAAAGGCGGGGGGGCTTCTCTGGTGAGACCCAGTACTTC
cdr3_length: 14; v_call: TRBV5-1; clone_size: NA; d_call: TRBD1; j_call: TRBJ1-2; cdr3_aa: CASRTNRDSYGYTF; cdr3_nt: TGCGCCAGCAGAACGAACCGGGACAGCTATGGCTACACCTTC
cdr3_length: 12; v_call: TRBV30; clone_size: NA; d_call: NA; j_call: TRBJ1-2; cdr3_aa: CAWSLGNYGYTF; cdr3_nt: TGTGCCTGGAGTTTGGGCAACTATGGCTACACCTTC
cdr3_length: 13; v_call: TRBV2; clone_size: NA; d_call: TRBD1; j_call: TRBJ1-5; cdr3_aa: CASSSGGSQPQHF; cdr3_nt: TGTGCCAGCAGCTCAGGGGGATCCCAGCCCCAGCATTTT
cdr3_length: 14; v_call: TRBV5-1; clone_size: NA; d_call: NA; j_call: TRBJ2-5; cdr3_aa: CASSFDETRETQYF; cdr3_nt: TGCGCCAGCAGCTTTGATGAAACGAGAGAGACCCAGTACTTC
cdr3_length: 14; v_call: TRBV6-5; clone_size: NA; d_call: TRBD1; j_call: TRBJ2-7; cdr3_aa: CATTPGTGTYEQYF; cdr3_nt: TGTGCCACCACCCCCGGGACAGGGACCTACGAGCAGTACTTC
cdr3_length: 11; v_call: TRBV12-3/TRBV12-4; clone_size: NA; d_call: NA; j_call: TRBJ2-7; cdr3_aa: CASRSSYEQYF; cdr3_nt: TGTGCCAGCAGGAGCTCCTACGAGCAGTACTTC
cdr3_length: 15; v_call: TRBV19; clone_size: NA; d_call: TRBD2; j_call: TRBJ2-1; cdr3_aa: CASSMGRESYNEQFF; cdr3_nt: TGTGCCAGTAGTATGGGGAGGGAATCCTACAATGAGCAGTTCTTC
cdr3_length: 13; v_call: TRBV5-4; clone_size: NA; d_call: NA; j_call: TRBJ2-3; cdr3_aa: CASSPDREDTQYF; cdr3_nt: TGTGCCAGCAGCCCGGACAGAGAAGATACGCAGTATTTT